This T cell receptor (beta chain) originates from a study of T-cell memory formation after mild COVID-19. For the study at large: Largely donor-specific TCR clusters were found. Overall study findings and caveats: Most CD4+ clones that shrank were in CM and EM, while CD8+ ones turned up in EMRA. Clones shrinking between day 15 and 85 showed a balanced CD4/CD8 split, and those that grew later tilted toward CD4+.

A single record per CDR3 protein comes from TCRdb applying MiXCR to the 5' RACE reads. Among hundreds of thousands of distinct CDR3 sequences listed, about a quarter were seen once. Comments on this clonotype: Its antigen is currently unknown.

Sequenced material: PBMCs or a T cell subset sorted from them (not recorded which). This TCR came from an adult woman who had mild COVID-19 (a few samples of this study predate the infection). Cell type and time point are not known.

Here the CDR3 DNA reads TGTGCCAGCAGCCCCGGGACAGGCGGCTATGGCTACACCTTC. Its translation is CASSPGTGGYGYTF. This rearrangement joins TRBV28 to TRBJ1-2, with 8 bases lining up with TRBD1. Germline CDR1 reads MDHEN; CDR2 reads SYDVKM. The ends lost 6 bases at V and 4 bases at J; junction bases unmatched: 7. The CDR3 has 14 amino acids.